The T cell receptor beta chain under discussion was sequenced for a study of T cells in Graves' hyperthyroidism and ophthalmopathy. This clonotype was seen a few times. The CDR3 contains 17 residues. CDR1 and CDR2 from the germline V gene are DFQATT and SNEGSKA (reference sequence). V was cut by 2 bases and J by 4 bases, with 21 bases left in between. Regions amplified from RNA transcripts were the TCR beta CDR3 regions. During a first-round RT-PCR of the TCR CDR3, the HTBI primer set was used. TCRdb passed the multiplex PCR reads through MiXCR, listing each CDR3 protein once. The table shows about 360,000 distinct CDR3 sequences, with approximately 25% occurring only once.

The TCR originated in a man aged 50 or older with Graves' hyperthyroidism. Specimen: blood. J is TRBJ1-5 and V is TRBV20-1; TRBD1 might be the D (5 bases). CDR3 residues: CSARKVGSGQGNQPQHF. The CDR3 DNA reads as TGCAGTGCTAGAAAGGTTGGTTCTGGCCAGGGAAATCAGCCCCAGCATTTT.